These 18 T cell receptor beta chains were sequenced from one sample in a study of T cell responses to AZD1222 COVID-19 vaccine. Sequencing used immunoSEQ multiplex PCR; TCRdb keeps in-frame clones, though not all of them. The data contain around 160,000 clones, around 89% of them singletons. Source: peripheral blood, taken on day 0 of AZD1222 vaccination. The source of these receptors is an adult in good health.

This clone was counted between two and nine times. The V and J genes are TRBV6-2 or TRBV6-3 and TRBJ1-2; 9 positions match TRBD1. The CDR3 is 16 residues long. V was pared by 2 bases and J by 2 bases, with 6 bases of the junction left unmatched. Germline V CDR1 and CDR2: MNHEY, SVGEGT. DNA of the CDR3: TGTGCCAGCAGTTACCCGTACAGGGGGCCGAACTATGGCTACACCTTC. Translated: CASSYPYRGPNYGYTF.

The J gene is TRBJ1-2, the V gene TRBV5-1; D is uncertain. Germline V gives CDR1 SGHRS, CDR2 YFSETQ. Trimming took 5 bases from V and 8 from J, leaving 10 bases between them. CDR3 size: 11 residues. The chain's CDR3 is CASRDHEGYTF. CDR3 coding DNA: TGCGCCAGCAGGGACCATGAGGGCTACACCTTC.

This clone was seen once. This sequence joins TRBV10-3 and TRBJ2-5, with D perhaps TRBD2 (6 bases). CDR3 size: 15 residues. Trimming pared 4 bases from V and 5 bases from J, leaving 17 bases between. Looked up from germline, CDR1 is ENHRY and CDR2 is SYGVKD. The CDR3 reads CAISASGVVGETQYF. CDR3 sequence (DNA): TGTGCCATCAGTGCGTCGGGGGTAGTGGGGGAGACCCAGTACTTC.

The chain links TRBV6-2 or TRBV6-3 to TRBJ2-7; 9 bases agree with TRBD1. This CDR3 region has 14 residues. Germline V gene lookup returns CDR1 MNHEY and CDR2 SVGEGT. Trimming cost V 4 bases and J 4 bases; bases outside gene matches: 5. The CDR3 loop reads CASSFRQGDYEQYF. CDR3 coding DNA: TGTGCCAGCAGTTTCCGACAGGGGGATTACGAGCAGTACTTC.

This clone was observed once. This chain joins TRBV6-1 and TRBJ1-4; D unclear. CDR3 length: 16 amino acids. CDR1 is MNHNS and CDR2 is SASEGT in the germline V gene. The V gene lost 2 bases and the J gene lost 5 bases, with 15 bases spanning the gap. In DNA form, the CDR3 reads TGTGCCAGCAGTGAAAGTGTAGGGTCCGCAAATGAAAAACTGTTTTTT. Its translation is CASSESVGSANEKLFF.

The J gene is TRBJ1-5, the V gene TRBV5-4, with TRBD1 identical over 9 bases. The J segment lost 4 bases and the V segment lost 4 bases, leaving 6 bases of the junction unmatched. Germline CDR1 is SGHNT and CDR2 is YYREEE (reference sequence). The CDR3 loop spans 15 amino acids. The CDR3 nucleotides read TGTGCCAGCAGCACCGGGACAGGGACTAATCAGCCCCAGCATTTT. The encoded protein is CASSTGTGTNQPQHF.

The CDR3 DNA follows: TGCGCCAGCAGCCCACGGACCGAAAATGAAAAACTGTTTTTT. Its protein is CASSPRTENEKLFF. This chain links TRBV4-3 with TRBJ1-4, with D unresolved. This CDR3 is built from 14 residues. The V and J ends lost 4 bases and 5 bases respectively, with 11 bases between them. Germline loops: CDR1 LGHNA, CDR2 YSLEER.

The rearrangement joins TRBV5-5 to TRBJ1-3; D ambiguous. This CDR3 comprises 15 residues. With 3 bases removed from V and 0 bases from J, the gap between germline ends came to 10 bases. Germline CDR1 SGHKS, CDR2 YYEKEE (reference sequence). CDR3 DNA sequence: TGTGCCAGCAGCTCCGACTGGTTCTCTGGAAACACCATATATTTT. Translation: CASSSDWFSGNTIYF.

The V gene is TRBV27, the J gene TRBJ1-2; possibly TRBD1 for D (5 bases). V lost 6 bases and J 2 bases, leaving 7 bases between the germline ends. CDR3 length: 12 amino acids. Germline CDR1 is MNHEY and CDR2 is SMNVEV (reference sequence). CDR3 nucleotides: TGTGCCAGCAGGGGGCAAAACTATGGCTACACCTTC. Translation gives CASRGQNYGYTF.

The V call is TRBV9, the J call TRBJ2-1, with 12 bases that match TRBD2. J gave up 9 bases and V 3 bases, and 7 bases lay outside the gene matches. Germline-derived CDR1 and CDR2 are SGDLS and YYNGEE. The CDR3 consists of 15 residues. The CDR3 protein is CASSASLAGGGEQFF. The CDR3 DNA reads TGTGCCAGCAGCGCCTCCCTAGCGGGGGGGGGTGAGCAGTTCTTC.

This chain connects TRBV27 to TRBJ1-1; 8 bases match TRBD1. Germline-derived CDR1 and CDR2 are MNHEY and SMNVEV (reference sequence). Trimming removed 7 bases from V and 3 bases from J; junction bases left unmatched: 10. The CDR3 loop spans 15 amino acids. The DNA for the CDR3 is TGTGCCAGCAAGGGACAGGAAGGGGTCTACACTGAAGCTTTCTTT. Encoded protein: CASKGQEGVYTEAFF.

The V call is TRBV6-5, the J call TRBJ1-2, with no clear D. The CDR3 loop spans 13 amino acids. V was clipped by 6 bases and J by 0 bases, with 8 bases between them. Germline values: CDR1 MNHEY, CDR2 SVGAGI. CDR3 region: CASSHGANYGYTF. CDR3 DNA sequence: TGTGCCAGCAGCCACGGAGCTAACTATGGCTACACCTTC.

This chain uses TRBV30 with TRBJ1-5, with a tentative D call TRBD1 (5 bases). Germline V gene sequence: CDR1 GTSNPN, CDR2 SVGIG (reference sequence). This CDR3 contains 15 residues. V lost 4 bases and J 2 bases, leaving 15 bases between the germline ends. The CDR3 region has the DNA TGTGCCTGGACTCCACAACGGGGGGGCAATCAGCCCCAGCATTTT. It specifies CAWTPQRGGNQPQHF.

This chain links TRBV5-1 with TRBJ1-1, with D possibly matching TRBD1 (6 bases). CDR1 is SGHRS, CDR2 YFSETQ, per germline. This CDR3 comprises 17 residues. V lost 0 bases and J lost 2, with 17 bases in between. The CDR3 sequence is CASSLEAAGGRNTEAFF. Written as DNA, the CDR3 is TGCGCCAGCAGCTTGGAAGCTGCCGGGGGGCGAAACACTGAAGCTTTCTTT.

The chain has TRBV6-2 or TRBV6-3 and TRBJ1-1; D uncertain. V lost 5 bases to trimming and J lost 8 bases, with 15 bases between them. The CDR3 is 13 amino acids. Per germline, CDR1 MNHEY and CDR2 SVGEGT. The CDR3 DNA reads TGTGCCAGCAGTCAATCCGGTCGGGAGGAAGCTTTCTTT. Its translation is CASSQSGREEAFF.

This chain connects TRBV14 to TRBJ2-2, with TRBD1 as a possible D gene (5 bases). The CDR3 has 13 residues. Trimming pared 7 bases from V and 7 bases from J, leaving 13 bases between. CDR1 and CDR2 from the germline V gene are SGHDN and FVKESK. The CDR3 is CASTARANGELFF. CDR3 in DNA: TGTGCCAGCACTGCCAGGGCCAACGGGGAGCTGTTTTTT.

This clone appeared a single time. In DNA, the CDR3 is TGTGCCAGCAGTGACTCTGGGGGTAGCACTGAAGCTTTCTTT. It is translated as CASSDSGGSTEAFF. The chain carries TRBV6-4 and TRBJ1-1, with TRBD1 as a possible D gene (5 bases). This CDR3 region has 14 residues. V dropped 0 bases and J dropped 4 bases, with 9 bases sitting between them. Germline CDR1 reads MRHNA; CDR2 reads SNTAGT.

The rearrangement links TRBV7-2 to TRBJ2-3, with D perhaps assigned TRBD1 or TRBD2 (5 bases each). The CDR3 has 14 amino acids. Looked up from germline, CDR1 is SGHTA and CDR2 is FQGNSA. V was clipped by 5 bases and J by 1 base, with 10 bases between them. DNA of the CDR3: TGTGCCAGCAGCCACCGGGACGGCACAGATACGCAGTATTTT. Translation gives CASSHRDGTDTQYF.